This T cell receptor beta chain was captured by sequencing in a study of control samples from healthy donors and cancer patients. V dropped 4 bases and J dropped 3 bases, with 7 bases sitting between them. Germline loops: CDR1 SGDLS, CDR2 YYNGEE. The CDR3 runs 13 residues. Libraries were prepared by immunoSEQ multiplex PCR; TCRdb keeps only in-frame clonotypes and omits some of them. The sample includes around 130,000 clones, 75% to 95% seen only once; the top ten take 2% to 2.5%. Sequencing used blood. The rearrangement links TRBV9 to TRBJ2-2; TRBD1 is a possible D gene (6 bases). The TCR originated in a man aged 18 to 35 in good health. CDR3 bases: TGTGCCAGCAGCACAGGGTACACCGGGGAGCTGTTTTTT. Translating gives CASSTGYTGELFF.